Listed below are T cell receptor beta chains from one sample, sequenced in a study of blood T cell repertoires in COVID-19. The table came from immunoSEQ multiplex PCR; TCRdb's copy has only in-frame clones and leaves some out. The sample lists 200,000 to 300,000 clones, 84% occurring once. The sequencing input was peripheral blood. All receptors derive from a man in his fifties with acute or convalescent COVID-19. The CDR3 runs from the conserved cysteine through the conserved F or W. A D gene is named only where the DNA matches it firmly. Clone size is shown for a subset of rows, as once, few, many or a class of expanded clone.

clone_size	j_call	v_call	d_call	cdr3_aa	cdr3_nt
-	TRBJ1-4	TRBV28	-	CASSPRLRTGLFF	TGTGCCAGCAGTCCCAGACTGAGGACGGGGCTGTTTTTT
-	TRBJ2-1	TRBV4-1	-	CASSQDFASAYNEQFF	TGCGCCAGCAGCCAAGATTTCGCCTCAGCCTACAATGAGCAGTTCTTC
-	TRBJ2-1	TRBV10-1	-	CASSDPGGADEQFF	TGCGCCAGCAGTGACCCTGGGGGGGCCGATGAGCAGTTCTTC
-	TRBJ1-3	TRBV10-1	-	CAGSEDFSGNTIYF	TGCGCCGGCAGTGAGGACTTCTCTGGAAACACCATATATTTT
-	TRBJ2-1	TRBV2	TRBD2	CASSQLAGGNEQFF	TGTGCCAGCAGTCAGCTAGCGGGAGGCAATGAGCAGTTCTTC
-	TRBJ1-3	TRBV7-8	TRBD1	CASSLGPTGQGAGNTIYF	TGTGCCAGCAGCTTAGGACCTACAGGACAGGGGGCTGGAAACACCATATATTTT
once	TRBJ2-3	TRBV4-1	-	CASSQAGADTQYF	TGCGCCAGCAGCCAGGCAGGGGCAGATACGCAGTATTTT
-	TRBJ1-4	TRBV3-1/TRBV3-2	-	CASRTDTNEKLFF	TGTGCCAGCAGGACAGACACTAATGAAAAACTGTTTTTT
-	TRBJ1-1	TRBV19	TRBD1	CASSIGQVGEAFF	TGTGCCAGTAGTATTGGACAGGTCGGTGAAGCTTTCTTT
-	TRBJ2-7	TRBV10-2	TRBD1	CASKTGTETYEQYF	TGCGCCAGCAAAACCGGGACAGAGACCTACGAGCAGTACTTC
-	TRBJ2-7	TRBV6-1	-	CASSDGRLDEQYF	TGTGCCAGCAGTGATGGTCGACTAGACGAGCAGTACTTC
-	TRBJ2-7	TRBV16	TRBD1	CASSLGQGGYEQYF	TGTGCCAGCAGCCTCGGACAGGGAGGCTACGAGCAGTACTTC
-	TRBJ1-3	TRBV19	-	CASSKQGSSSGNTIYF	TGTGCCAGTAGTAAACAGGGTTCGAGCTCTGGAAACACCATATATTTT
-	TRBJ2-2	TRBV7-3	-	CASSLTFGTGELFF	TGTGCCAGCAGCTTAACGTTCGGGACCGGGGAGCTGTTTTTT
-	TRBJ2-1	TRBV29-1	TRBD2	CSVEGTSGGAYDNEQFF	TGCAGCGTCGAGGGGACTAGCGGGGGGGCGTACGACAATGAGCAGTTCTTC
-	TRBJ2-1	TRBV7-3	-	CASSLRSFNEQFF	TGTGCCAGCAGCTTACGTAGCTTCAATGAGCAGTTCTTC
-	TRBJ2-3	TRBV6-5	TRBD1	CASSYTKGAQDTQYF	TGTGCCAGCAGTTACACTAAGGGGGCCCAAGATACGCAGTATTTT
-	TRBJ1-5	TRBV19	TRBD1	CASSMTGARSNQPQHF	TGTGCCAGTAGTATGACAGGGGCAAGAAGCAATCAGCCCCAGCATTTT
-	TRBJ2-7	TRBV19	TRBD2	CASSVPSGRYEQYF	TGTGCCAGTAGTGTCCCCAGCGGGAGATACGAGCAGTACTTC
-	TRBJ2-7	TRBV18	-	CASSPWERYEQYF	TGTGCCAGCTCCCCATGGGAGCGTTACGAGCAGTACTTC
-	TRBJ2-5	TRBV10-3	TRBD1	CAISETGGRETQYF	TGTGCCATCAGTGAGACAGGGGGCCGGGAGACCCAGTACTTC
-	TRBJ1-5	TRBV24-1	TRBD1	CATSDLAVGQGGGVDQPQHF	TGTGCCACCAGTGATTTAGCGGTGGGACAGGGAGGGGGAGTTGATCAGCCCCAGCATTTT
-	TRBJ1-6	TRBV6-1	-	CASSEAPGRGLGPLHF	TGTGCCAGCAGTGAAGCCCCAGGTCGGGGTTTAGGACCCCTCCACTTT
-	TRBJ1-4	TRBV27	-	CASSLNPYRVQGAEKLFF	TGTGCCAGCAGTTTAAATCCCTACCGGGTCCAAGGTGCCGAAAAACTGTTTTTT
-	TRBJ2-7	TRBV30	-	CAWSQGYEQYF	TGTGCCTGGAGCCAGGGTTACGAGCAGTACTTC
-	TRBJ2-2	TRBV7-9	TRBD1	CASSYGTENTGELFF	TGTGCCAGCAGCTATGGGACAGAGAACACCGGGGAGCTGTTTTTT
-	TRBJ1-1	TRBV19	-	CASSMHIGRNTEAFF	TGTGCCAGTAGTATGCATATCGGGAGGAACACTGAAGCTTTCTTT
-	TRBJ2-5	TRBV19	-	CASSSGWETQYF	TGTGCCAGTAGTAGCGGTTGGGAGACCCAGTACTTC
-	TRBJ1-1	TRBV19	-	CASSDRNTEAFF	TGTGCCAGTAGTGACAGGAACACTGAAGCTTTCTTT
-	TRBJ1-5	TRBV28	-	CASRALDNLHQPQHF	TGTGCCAGCAGAGCTTTGGACAACCTTCATCAGCCCCAGCATTTT
-	TRBJ2-7	TRBV4-2	TRBD2	CASSQAGGRAVEQYF	TGTGCCAGCAGCCAAGCTGGCGGGAGGGCCGTCGAGCAGTACTTC
once	TRBJ2-6	TRBV27	-	CASSFPGGANVLTF	TGTGCCAGCAGTTTCCCAGGAGGGGCCAACGTCCTGACTTTC
-	TRBJ1-5	TRBV28	-	CASTPPGDQPQHF	TGTGCCAGCACCCCCCCCGGGGATCAGCCCCAGCATTTT
-	TRBJ1-5	TRBV7-8	TRBD1	CASSLGQGGQPQHF	TGTGCCAGCAGCTTAGGACAGGGGGGTCAGCCCCAGCATTTT
few	TRBJ1-5	TRBV27	-	CASSLQVGNQPQHF	TGTGCCAGCAGTCTCCAGGTGGGCAATCAGCCCCAGCATTTT
-	TRBJ2-7	TRBV30	-	CAWKQGPYEQYF	TGTGCCTGGAAACAGGGTCCCTACGAGCAGTACTTC
-	TRBJ1-6	TRBV2	-	CASSEGGYNSPLHF	TGTGCCAGCAGTGAGGGGGGGTATAATTCACCCCTCCACTTT
-	TRBJ1-4	TRBV27	TRBD1	CASSLGSGQVNEKLFF	TGTGCCAGCAGTTTGGGGTCGGGACAGGTTAATGAAAAACTGTTTTTT
-	TRBJ1-1	TRBV28	-	CASLVGSASTEAFF	TGTGCCAGCCTGGTTGGTAGCGCGAGCACTGAAGCTTTCTTT
-	TRBJ2-1	TRBV6-5	TRBD1	CASSDRVSSYNEQFF	TGTGCCAGCAGCGACAGGGTGAGCTCCTACAATGAGCAGTTCTTC
-	TRBJ2-7	TRBV27	TRBD2	CASAGWERGGRQYF	TGTGCCTCAGCAGGGTGGGAACGGGGAGGGCGGCAGTACTTC
-	TRBJ2-7	TRBV19	-	CASSITASYEQYF	TGTGCCAGTAGTATCACAGCTTCCTACGAGCAGTACTTC
-	TRBJ1-2	TRBV18	-	CASSPGRGRGYGYTF	TGTGCCAGCTCTCCAGGGAGGGGTCGAGGCTATGGCTACACCTTC
-	TRBJ1-2	TRBV28	-	CASSSPNNYGYTF	TGTGCCAGCAGTTCCCCCAATAACTATGGCTACACCTTC
-	TRBJ2-5	TRBV19	TRBD2	CASSSPGTSGETQYF	TGTGCCAGTAGTAGCCCCGGGACTAGCGGGGAGACCCAGTACTTC
-	TRBJ1-2	TRBV11-3	TRBD1	CASSSEPGQGYYGYTF	TGTGCCAGCAGCTCCGAACCGGGACAGGGGTACTATGGCTACACCTTC
-	TRBJ2-1	TRBV10-1	TRBD2	CASSLAGEYNEQFF	TGCGCCAGCAGTCTAGCGGGGGAATACAATGAGCAGTTCTTC
-	TRBJ1-3	TRBV19	TRBD1	CASSQGAGNTIYF	TGTGCCAGTAGCCAGGGGGCTGGAAACACCATATATTTT
once	TRBJ1-5	TRBV24-1	TRBD1	CATSGFRDRDQPQHF	TGTGCCACCAGTGGTTTCCGGGACAGGGATCAGCCCCAGCATTTT
-	TRBJ2-3	TRBV5-1	TRBD1	CASSTNRGPDTQYF	TGCGCCAGCAGCACGAACAGGGGGCCAGATACGCAGTATTTT
-	TRBJ2-2	TRBV15	TRBD2	CATRELAGFTGELFF	TGTGCCACCAGAGAGTTAGCGGGGTTCACCGGGGAGCTGTTTTTT
-	TRBJ2-7	TRBV19	-	CASSPRTTIIRGEQYF	TGTGCCAGTAGTCCCCGGACCACTATCATAAGGGGCGAGCAGTACTTC
-	TRBJ2-5	TRBV5-4	-	CASSFRETQYF	TGTGCCAGCAGCTTCCGGGAGACCCAGTACTTC